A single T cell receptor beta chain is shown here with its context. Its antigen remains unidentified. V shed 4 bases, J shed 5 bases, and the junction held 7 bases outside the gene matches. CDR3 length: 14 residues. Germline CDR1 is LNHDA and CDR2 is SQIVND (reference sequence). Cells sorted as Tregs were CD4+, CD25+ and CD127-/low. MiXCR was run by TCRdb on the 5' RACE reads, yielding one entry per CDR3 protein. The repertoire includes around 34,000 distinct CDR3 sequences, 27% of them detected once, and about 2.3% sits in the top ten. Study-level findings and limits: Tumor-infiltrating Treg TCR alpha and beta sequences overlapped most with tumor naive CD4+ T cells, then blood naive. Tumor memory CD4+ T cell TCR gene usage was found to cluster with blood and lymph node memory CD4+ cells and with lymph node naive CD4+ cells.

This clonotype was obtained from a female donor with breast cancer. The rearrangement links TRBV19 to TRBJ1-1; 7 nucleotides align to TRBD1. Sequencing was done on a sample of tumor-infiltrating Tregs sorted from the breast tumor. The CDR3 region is CASSTRQGGTEAFF. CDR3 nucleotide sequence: TGTGCCAGTAGTACCCGACAGGGTGGAACTGAAGCTTTCTTT.